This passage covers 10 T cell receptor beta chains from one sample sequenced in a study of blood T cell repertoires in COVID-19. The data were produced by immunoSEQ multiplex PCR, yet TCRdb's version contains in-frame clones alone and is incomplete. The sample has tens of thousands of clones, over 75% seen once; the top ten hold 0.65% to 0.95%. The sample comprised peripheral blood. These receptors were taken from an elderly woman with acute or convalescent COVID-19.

In nucleotides, the CDR3 is TGTGCCAGCAACGCCCCGGACAGGGTTGAGAATCAGCCCCAGCATTTT. Protein product: CASNAPDRVENQPQHF. The chain couples TRBV12-1 to TRBJ1-5; the table gives TRBD1 as D, unverified against the DNA. TRBV12-1 is a pseudogene locus. CDR3 size: 16 residues.

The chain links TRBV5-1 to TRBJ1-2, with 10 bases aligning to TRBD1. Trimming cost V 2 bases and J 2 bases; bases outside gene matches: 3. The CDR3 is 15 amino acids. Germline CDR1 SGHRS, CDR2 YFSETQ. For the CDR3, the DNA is TGCGCCAGCAGCTTTTCGGGACAGGGGAACTATGGCTACACCTTC. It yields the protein CASSFSGQGNYGYTF.

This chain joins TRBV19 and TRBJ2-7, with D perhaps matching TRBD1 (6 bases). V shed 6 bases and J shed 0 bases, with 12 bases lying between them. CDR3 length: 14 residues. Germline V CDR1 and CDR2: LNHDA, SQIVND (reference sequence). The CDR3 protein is CASRTGMGSYEQYF. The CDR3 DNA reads TGTGCCAGTAGAACAGGGATGGGCTCCTACGAGCAGTACTTC.

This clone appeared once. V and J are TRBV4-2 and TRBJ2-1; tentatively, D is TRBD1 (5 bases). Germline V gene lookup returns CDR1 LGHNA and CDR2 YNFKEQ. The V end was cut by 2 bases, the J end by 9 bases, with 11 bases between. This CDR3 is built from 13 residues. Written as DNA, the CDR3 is TGTGCCAGCAGCCAAAGTGGGGCTGGTGAGCAGTTCTTC. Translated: CASSQSGAGEQFF.

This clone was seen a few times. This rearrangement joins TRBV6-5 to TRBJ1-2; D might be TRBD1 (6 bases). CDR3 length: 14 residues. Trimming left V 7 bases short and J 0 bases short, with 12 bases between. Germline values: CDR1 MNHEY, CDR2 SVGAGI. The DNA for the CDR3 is TGTGCCAGCACTTGGACAGCTGCTAACTATGGCTACACCTTC. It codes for CASTWTAANYGYTF.

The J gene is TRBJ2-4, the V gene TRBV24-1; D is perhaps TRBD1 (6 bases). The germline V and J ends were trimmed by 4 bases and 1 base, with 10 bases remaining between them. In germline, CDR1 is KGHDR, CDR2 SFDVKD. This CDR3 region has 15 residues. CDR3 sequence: CATSERDNAKNIQYF. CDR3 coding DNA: TGTGCCACCAGTGAGAGGGACAACGCCAAAAACATTCAGTACTTC.

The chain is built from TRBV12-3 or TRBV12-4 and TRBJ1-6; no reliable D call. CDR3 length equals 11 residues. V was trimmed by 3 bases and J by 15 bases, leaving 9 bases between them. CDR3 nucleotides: TGTGCCAGCAGTTTGAGTCCGTACCTCCACTTT. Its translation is CASSLSPYLHF.

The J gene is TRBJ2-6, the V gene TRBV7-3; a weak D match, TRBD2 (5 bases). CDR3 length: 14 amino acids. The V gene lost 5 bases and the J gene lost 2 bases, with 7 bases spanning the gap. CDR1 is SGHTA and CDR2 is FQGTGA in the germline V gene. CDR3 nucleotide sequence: TGTGCCAGCAGCCCCGGGACTGGGGCCAACGTCCTGACTTTC. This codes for CASSPGTGANVLTF.

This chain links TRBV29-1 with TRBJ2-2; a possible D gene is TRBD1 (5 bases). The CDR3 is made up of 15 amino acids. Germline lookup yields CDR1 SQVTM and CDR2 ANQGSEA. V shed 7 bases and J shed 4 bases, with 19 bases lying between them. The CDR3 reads CSGRRDTQGTGELFF. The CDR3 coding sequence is TGCAGCGGGCGGAGAGACACTCAGGGCACCGGGGAGCTGTTTTTT.

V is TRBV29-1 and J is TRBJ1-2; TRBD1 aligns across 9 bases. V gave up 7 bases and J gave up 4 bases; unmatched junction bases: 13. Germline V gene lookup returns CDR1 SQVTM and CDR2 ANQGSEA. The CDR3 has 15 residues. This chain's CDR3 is CSAFNRTGAFYGYTF. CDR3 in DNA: TGCAGCGCGTTCAATCGGACAGGGGCTTTCTATGGCTACACCTTC.